Listed below are T cell receptor beta chains from one sample, sequenced in a study of a mutant IDH1 vaccine in newly diagnosed glioma. These receptors have no known antigen. Profiling relied on immunoSEQ multiplex PCR, and the TCRdb table lists in-frame clones only, not all of them. The table records about 60,000 clones, 80% to 90% of them present only once. Source: PBMCs, taken from a glioma patient whose treatment included an IDH1 peptide vaccine. The receptors here all came from a man aged 30-40 years with glioma. Both conserved end residues are part of each CDR3. Each record gives: CDR3 protein, J gene, V gene, D gene. A D gene is named only where the DNA matches it firmly.

CDR3: CAWTGTTNEKLFF; J: TRBJ1-4; V: TRBV30; D: NA
CDR3: CANSYDGSGNQPQHF; J: TRBJ1-5; V: TRBV6-5; D: NA
CDR3: CSVEGRGALNYGYTF; J: TRBJ1-2; V: TRBV29-1; D: NA
CDR3: CSASTLGSYTF; J: TRBJ1-2; V: TRBV20-1; D: NA
CDR3: CASSERLAGGPDNEQFF; J: TRBJ2-1; V: TRBV14; D: TRBD2
CDR3: CASTHFTTGLNTIYF; J: TRBJ1-3; V: TRBV6-1; D: NA
CDR3: CASRTLNYGYTF; J: TRBJ1-2; V: TRBV6-5; D: NA
CDR3: CASRQTTEQETQYF; J: TRBJ2-5; V: TRBV28; D: NA
CDR3: CASSLALAGSYNEQFF; J: TRBJ2-1; V: TRBV5-6; D: TRBD2
CDR3: CASSLEAGPTYEQYF; J: TRBJ2-7; V: TRBV7-8; D: NA
CDR3: CASSDSGQPGNTIYF; J: TRBJ1-3; V: TRBV10-1; D: NA
CDR3: CASSRTFSGNTIYF; J: TRBJ1-3; V: TRBV14; D: NA
CDR3: CASSLVLYGQGALRGSYEQYF; J: TRBJ2-7; V: TRBV7-6; D: TRBD1
CDR3: CASSIRGTETQYF; J: TRBJ2-5; V: TRBV5-4; D: NA
CDR3: CASTSSRQGEGTEAFF; J: TRBJ1-1; V: TRBV2; D: TRBD1
CDR3: CASSRGVGETQYF; J: TRBJ2-5; V: TRBV19; D: NA
CDR3: CASSPTSAQLYNEQFF; J: TRBJ2-1; V: TRBV5-1; D: NA
CDR3: CASSQGGMGYQETQYF; J: TRBJ2-5; V: TRBV7-9; D: NA
CDR3: CASSQDRVGRQFF; J: TRBJ2-1; V: TRBV4-1; D: NA
CDR3: CSALLRGYTF; J: TRBJ1-2; V: TRBV20-1; D: NA
CDR3: CASRYRQEKLFF; J: TRBJ1-4; V: TRBV5-1; D: NA
CDR3: CSVRQGDTGELFF; J: TRBJ2-2; V: TRBV29-1; D: TRBD1
CDR3: CASSFDTGYYEQYF; J: TRBJ2-7; V: TRBV7-8; D: NA
CDR3: CASSIGRDYGYTF; J: TRBJ1-2; V: TRBV19; D: NA
CDR3: CASSFLPGADYGYTF; J: TRBJ1-2; V: TRBV28; D: NA
CDR3: CASSKWTGNNSPLHF; J: TRBJ1-6; V: TRBV9; D: NA
CDR3: CASRLGGSTGELFF; J: TRBJ2-2; V: TRBV30; D: NA
CDR3: CASSNLLGGPAGAFF; J: TRBJ1-1; V: TRBV5-1; D: TRBD1
CDR3: CASSETGDPQYEQYF; J: TRBJ2-7; V: TRBV2; D: NA
CDR3: CASSPQRAYEQYF; J: TRBJ2-7; V: TRBV18; D: NA
CDR3: CASSPTSGGPDTQYF; J: TRBJ2-3; V: TRBV19; D: TRBD2
CDR3: CASSSEGGPAFF; J: TRBJ1-1; V: TRBV6-6; D: NA
CDR3: CASSADYEQYF; J: TRBJ2-7; V: TRBV5-1; D: NA
CDR3: CATSPNRREQFF; J: TRBJ2-1; V: TRBV15; D: NA
CDR3: CASSSGGLRGRTEAFF; J: TRBJ1-1; V: TRBV6-5; D: TRBD1
CDR3: CASSVPWVETQYF; J: TRBJ2-5; V: TRBV5-6; D: NA
CDR3: CASSYSVVAEATEAFF; J: TRBJ1-1; V: TRBV6-6; D: NA
CDR3: CASSLREGAQTEAFF; J: TRBJ1-1; V: TRBV7-9; D: TRBD1
CDR3: CATSRGGGNFQETQYF; J: TRBJ2-5; V: TRBV15; D: TRBD2
CDR3: CASSLAMAGVNEQYF; J: TRBJ2-7; V: TRBV5-4; D: NA
CDR3: CSASRGEQYF; J: TRBJ2-7; V: TRBV20-1; D: NA
CDR3: CASRGPGVYYGYTF; J: TRBJ1-2; V: TRBV7-9; D: NA
CDR3: CASRWRNTEAFF; J: TRBJ1-1; V: TRBV5-8; D: NA
CDR3: CASSVERSSGNTIYF; J: TRBJ1-3; V: TRBV9; D: NA
CDR3: CASSLAGGNTEAFF; J: TRBJ1-1; V: TRBV5-1; D: NA
CDR3: CASSLSTYGAYGYTF; J: TRBJ1-2; V: TRBV5-1; D: NA
CDR3: CASSELVWGQGASGANVLTF; J: TRBJ2-6; V: TRBV6-1; D: TRBD1
CDR3: CASSLVVRDRSFNYGYTF; J: TRBJ1-2; V: TRBV7-6; D: TRBD1
CDR3: CASSFGWDVGEAEAFF; J: TRBJ1-1; V: TRBV5-6; D: NA
CDR3: CACSSSVPLTEAFF; J: TRBJ1-1; V: TRBV6-5; D: NA
CDR3: CASSLAWGQDEQYF; J: NA; V: TRBV5-1; D: NA
CDR3: CASSKVTGPYEQYF; J: TRBJ2-7; V: TRBV21-1; D: NA
CDR3: CASSPPRGPQETQYF; J: TRBJ2-5; V: TRBV5-1; D: NA
CDR3: CASRSDTGNTIYF; J: TRBJ1-3; V: TRBV6-6; D: NA
CDR3: CASRGQPHSNQPQHF; J: TRBJ1-5; V: TRBV6-5; D: NA
CDR3: CASSTSPLATQYF; J: TRBJ2-5; V: TRBV6-5; D: NA
CDR3: CASSLAGGLYEQYF; J: TRBJ2-7; V: TRBV5-6; D: NA